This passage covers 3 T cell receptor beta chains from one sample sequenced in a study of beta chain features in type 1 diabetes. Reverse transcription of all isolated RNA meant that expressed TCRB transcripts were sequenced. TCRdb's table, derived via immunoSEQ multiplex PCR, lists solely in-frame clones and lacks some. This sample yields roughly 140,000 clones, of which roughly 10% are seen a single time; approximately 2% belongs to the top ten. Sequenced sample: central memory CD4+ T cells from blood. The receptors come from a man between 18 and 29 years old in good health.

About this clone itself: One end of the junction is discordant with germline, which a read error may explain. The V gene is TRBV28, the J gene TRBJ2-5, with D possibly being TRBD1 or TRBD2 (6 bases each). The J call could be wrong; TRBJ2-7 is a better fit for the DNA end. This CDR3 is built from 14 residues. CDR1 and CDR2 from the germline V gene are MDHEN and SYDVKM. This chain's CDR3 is CVSRGQGPSYEQYF. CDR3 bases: TGTGTCAGCCGGGGGCAGGGACCCTCCTACGAGCAGTACTTC.

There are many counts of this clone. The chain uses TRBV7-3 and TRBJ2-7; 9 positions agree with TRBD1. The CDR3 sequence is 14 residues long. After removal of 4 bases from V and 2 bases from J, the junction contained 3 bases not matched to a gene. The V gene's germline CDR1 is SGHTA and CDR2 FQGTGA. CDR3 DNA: TGTGCCAGCAGCTCCGGGACAGGGACCTACGAGCAGTACTTC. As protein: CASSSGTGTYEQYF.

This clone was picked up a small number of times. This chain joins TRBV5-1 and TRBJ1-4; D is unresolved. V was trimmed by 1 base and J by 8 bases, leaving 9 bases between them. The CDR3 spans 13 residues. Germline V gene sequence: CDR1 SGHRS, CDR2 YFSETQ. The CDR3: CASSLKGEEKLFF. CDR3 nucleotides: TGCGCCAGCAGCTTGAAGGGTGAAGAAAAACTGTTTTTT.